The clone carrying this T cell receptor beta chain was counted a few times. The antigen is unknown. The germline V gene has CDR1 SGHNT and CDR2 YYREEE (reference sequence). The germline V and J ends were trimmed by 2 bases and 5 bases, with 10 bases remaining between them. The CDR3 loop spans 13 amino acids. Individually, cDNA molecules had unique molecular identifiers attached to them. TCRdb recomputed calls from the 5' RACE reads with MiXCR, one row per CDR3 protein. The data show about 64,000 distinct CDR3 sequences, 20% seen once. This sample is drawn from a study of early T cells in non-severe SARS-CoV-2 infection. About the study: RNA in bulk from unsorted whole blood was sequenced, and chains were unpaired. Points from the study as a whole: Anti-spike CD8 specificities were favored by VDJdb matching, whose results missed private and CD4 specificities.

The specimen was whole blood, collected at baseline. This rearrangement joins TRBV5-4 to TRBJ1-2; perhaps TRBD1 as D (6 bases). This receptor was obtained from an adult who was a healthcare worker with PCR-confirmed SARS-CoV-2 infection or an uninfected control (not recorded which). The CDR3 region is CASSFPQGYGYTF. Here the CDR3 DNA reads TGTGCCAGCAGCTTTCCCCAGGGGTATGGCTACACCTTC.